These 21 T cell receptor beta chains originate from one sample sequenced in a study of cytomegalovirus exposure and HLA in healthy donors. A multiplex PCR was run with 60 Vbeta primers and 13 Jbeta primers. Clones were read by immunoSEQ multiplex PCR, and TCRdb kept only the in-frame ones, dropping some. Counted here are 95,000 to 100,000 clones, roughly 76% occurring once; the ten biggest clones make up 4.1%. Material: PBMCs. Receptor source: a man aged 40-49 years in good health and CMV-seronegative.

The V and J genes are TRBV5-1 and TRBJ2-2; a possible D gene is TRBD1 (5 bases). The CDR3 consists of 16 residues. The V gene's germline CDR1 is SGHRS and CDR2 YFSETQ. The V end was cut by 0 bases, the J end by 0 bases, with 9 bases between. The CDR3 DNA sequence: TGCGCCAGCAGCTTGGGTGCGACAGCGAACACCGGGGAGCTGTTTTTT. Translating gives CASSLGATANTGELFF.

The chain joins TRBV4-3 to TRBJ2-3; 9 nucleotides match TRBD2. Germline V gives CDR1 LGHNA, CDR2 YSLEER. The CDR3 contains 16 residues. The J segment lost 4 bases and the V segment lost 1 base, leaving 6 bases of the junction unmatched. The CDR3 sequence is CASSQGSGGSADTQYF. The CDR3 DNA follows: TGCGCCAGCAGCCAAGGGAGCGGGGGGTCGGCAGATACGCAGTATTTT.

This sequence joins TRBV9 and TRBJ2-5, with TRBD2 matching 10 bases. The germline V gene encodes CDR1 SGDLS and CDR2 YYNGEE. After removal of 3 bases from V and 1 base from J, the junction contained 3 bases not matched to a gene. The CDR3 runs to 15 residues. The CDR3 region has the DNA TGTGCCAGCAGCGACAGCGGGGGGGTCCAAGAGACCCAGTACTTC. Encoded protein: CASSDSGGVQETQYF. The whole variable domain, remainder taken from reference TRBV9 and TRBJ2-5, is DSGVTQTPKHLITATGQRVTLRCSPRSGDLSVYWYQQSLDQGLQFLIQYYNGEERAKGNILERFSAQQFPDLHSELNLSSLELGDSALYFCASSDSGGVQETQYFGPGTRLLVL.

The chain has TRBV29-1 and TRBJ1-4; tentatively, D is TRBD1 (5 bases). This CDR3 region has 12 residues. Trimming removed 3 bases at V and 10 bases at J, with 12 bases between. Germline-derived CDR1 and CDR2 are SQVTM and ANQGSEA. The CDR3 DNA follows: TGCAGCGTTGATTCGGGGGGAGGAAAACTGTTTTTT. This encodes CSVDSGGGKLFF.

This clone was seen just once. V is TRBV21-1 and J is TRBJ1-6. TRBV21-1 is a pseudogene locus. The CDR3 runs 15 residues. The DNA of the CDR3 is TGTGCCAGCACTTCCGATAGCTCCTATAATTCACCCCTCCACTTT. Translated: CASTSDSSYNSPLHF.

The chain is built from TRBV5-1 and TRBJ2-3; 7 bases are shared with TRBD1. The CDR3 has 15 residues. Germline V gene lookup returns CDR1 SGHRS and CDR2 YFSETQ. J was trimmed by 6 bases and V by 0 bases; bases with no gene match: 7. This CDR3 is CASSLGDSLRDTQYF. CDR3 nucleotide sequence: TGCGCCAGCAGCTTGGGGGACAGCCTACGGGATACGCAGTATTTT.

This clone appeared a few times. The chain recombines TRBV29-1 with TRBJ2-7, with TRBD1 matching 7 bases. This CDR3 is built from 12 residues. V was clipped by 7 bases and J by 1 base; unmatched bases: 4. Germline CDR1 and CDR2: SQVTM and ANQGSEA. CDR3 sequence reads: CSARDRSYEQYF. The CDR3, as DNA: TGCAGCGCCAGGGACAGATCCTACGAGCAGTACTTC.

The chain couples TRBV7-4 to TRBJ2-1; 7 bases fit TRBD2. The CDR3 runs to 15 residues. V lost 4 bases and J lost 8; bases outside the gene matches: 11. From germline, CDR1 is SGHVT and CDR2 SQSDAQ. The CDR3 sequence: CASSWGGTGRHEQFF. The CDR3 DNA reads TGTGCCAGCAGCTGGGGGGGGACTGGTCGACATGAGCAGTTCTTC.

This chain connects TRBV19 to TRBJ2-5; possibly TRBD1 for D (6 bases). TRBJ2-7 explains the end of the DNA better; the J call may be wrong. Germline V gene sequence: CDR1 LNHDA, CDR2 SQIVND (reference sequence). The CDR3 loop spans 12 amino acids. The CDR3 sequence: CARGHEAYEQYF. The DNA of the CDR3 is TGTGCCAGGGGACACGAAGCCTACGAGCAGTACTTC.

J is TRBJ2-2 and V is TRBV4-3; D is undetermined. Deletions cut 6 bases from V and 1 base from J, with 9 bases between. Germline values: CDR1 LGHNA, CDR2 YSLEER. This CDR3 comprises 14 residues. For the CDR3, the DNA is TGCGCCAGCAGGAACAATATGAACACCGGGGAGCTGTTTTTT. Its translation is CASRNNMNTGELFF.

The chain joins TRBV21-1 to TRBJ2-7; TRBD2 is taken as the D call from the table, unchecked against the DNA. TRBV21-1 is annotated as a pseudogene. The CDR3 sequence is 19 residues long. CDR3 region: CASSKPPAEGGTESYEQYF. The CDR3 DNA is TGTGCCAGCAGCAAACCCCCTGCAGAAGGAGGGACGGAATCCTACGAGCAGTACTTC.

This clone was picked up a small number of times. The chain is built from TRBV2 and TRBJ2-2; 8 bases fit TRBD1. V was clipped by 6 bases and J by 4 bases; unmatched bases: 4. This CDR3 contains 14 residues. Germline V gene data show CDR1 as SNHLY and CDR2 as FYNNEI. Written as DNA, the CDR3 is TGTGCCAGCAGAGGACAGGGAAGCACCGGGGAGCTGTTTTTT. Amino acids: CASRGQGSTGELFF.

This clone was seen once. V usage is TRBV19 and J usage is TRBJ1-6; D is unresolved. The germline V gene encodes CDR1 LNHDA and CDR2 SQIVND (reference sequence). The V and J ends lost 3 bases and 0 bases respectively, with 6 bases between them. The CDR3 has 15 amino acids. The CDR3 bases are TGTGCCAGTAGTATGGAGAGCTCCTATAATTCACCCCTCCACTTT. Protein sequence: CASSMESSYNSPLHF.

This clone has just a few counts. The chain carries TRBV12-5 and TRBJ1-1; TRBD1 agrees at 7 bases. The trim removed 6 bases at V and 2 bases at J, leaving 6 bases unmatched. Per the germline V gene, CDR1 is LGHNT and CDR2 is FRNRAP. This CDR3 region has 14 residues. The CDR3 loop reads CASGRGTVNTEAFF. CDR3 DNA: TGTGCTAGTGGCCGCGGGACAGTTAACACTGAAGCTTTCTTT.

Concerning this clone: Other DNA variants within this sample encode the same CDR3. The chain uses TRBV6-5 and TRBJ2-1; perhaps TRBD2 as D (5 bases). V was cut by 6 bases and J by 9 bases, with 21 bases left in between. Germline values: CDR1 MNHEY, CDR2 SVGAGI. The CDR3 length is 15 residues. The CDR3 region has the DNA TGTGCCAGCAGGCGAAGAGGACTGGATATGGCTGAGCAGTTCTTC. It translates to CASRRRGLDMAEQFF.

The chain recombines TRBV7-8 with TRBJ2-3; TRBD2 agrees at 11 bases. V was clipped by 4 bases and J by 4 bases; unmatched bases: 7. Germline CDR1 SGHVS, CDR2 FQNEAQ. The CDR3 contains 16 residues. CDR3 sequence (DNA): TGTGCCAGCAGCTCCGTAGCGGGGGGGCCTCCAGATACGCAGTATTTT. It codes for CASSSVAGGPPDTQYF.

The V call is TRBV6-6, the J call TRBJ1-6; 7 nucleotides align to TRBD1. CDR1 MNHNY and CDR2 SVGAGI come from the germline V gene (reference sequence). Unmatched junction bases numbered 6, after V lost 0 bases and J lost 10 bases. The CDR3 totals 15 residues. The CDR3 sequence is CASSYSRDSLSPLHF. The CDR3 DNA reads as TGTGCCAGCAGTTACTCCCGGGACAGCTTATCACCCCTCCACTTT.

DNA of the CDR3: TGTGCCAGTAGTATAGAGTCTAGCGGGACCGGGGAGCTGTTTTTT. As protein: CASSIESSGTGELFF. The chain couples TRBV19 to TRBJ2-2; 8 positions agree with TRBD2. Looked up from germline, CDR1 is LNHDA and CDR2 is SQIVND (reference sequence). The length of the CDR3 is 15 residues. V gave up 0 bases and J gave up 5 bases; unmatched junction bases: 2.

The V call is TRBV9, the J call TRBJ2-2; 11 bases match TRBD2. With 0 bases clipped from V and 8 bases from J, the junction kept 9 bases outside the gene matches. The CDR3 contains 17 residues. Germline values: CDR1 SGDLS, CDR2 YYNGEE. CDR3 loop: CASSVDIAGGQTGELFF. CDR3 in DNA: TGTGCCAGCAGCGTAGACATAGCGGGGGGGCAAACTGGGGAGCTGTTTTTT.

This chain uses TRBV2 with TRBJ2-7; unclear D gene. Germline V lookup: CDR1 SNHLY, CDR2 FYNNEI. V lost 6 bases, J lost 3 bases, and 12 bases lay in between. The length of the CDR3 is 13 residues. CDR3 sequence (DNA): TGTGCCAGCAGACAGAGAACACTCTACGAGCAGTACGTC. Its protein is CASRQRTLYEQYV.

This chain connects TRBV30 to TRBJ2-4; D is unclear. V was clipped by 2 bases and J by 1 base, with 12 bases between them. Germline-derived CDR1 and CDR2 are GTSNPN and SVGIG (reference sequence). There are 15 residues in the CDR3. The CDR3 reads CAWSLFRGAKNIQYF. The CDR3 DNA sequence: TGTGCCTGGAGTCTCTTTCGCGGTGCCAAAAACATTCAGTACTTC.